The clone carrying this TCR beta chain appeared a single time. Its antigen is undetermined. Via MiXCR, TCRdb re-called the reads, giving one row per CDR3 protein. Of about 160,000 distinct CDR3 sequences listed, 20% to 25% are singletons. The data were taken from a study of T cell repertoires in cytomegalovirus infection. Trimming stripped 5 bases from V and 1 base from J, with 14 bases between. Germline V gene lookup returns CDR1 SGHVS and CDR2 FNYEAQ. The CDR3 is made up of 16 amino acids. The chain has TRBV7-6 and TRBJ2-2, with D perhaps matching TRBD1 (6 bases). Material: CD8+ T cells from cultured PBMCs, obtained from culture after CMV antigen stimulation. The source of this sequence is a human donor in good health (CMV status not recorded). Some clones in this sample may be carry-over from other donors' samples. The CDR3 reads CASSPEVGGNTGELFF. The CDR3 DNA sequence: TGTGCCAGCAGCCCGGAAGTAGGGGGGAACACCGGGGAGCTGTTTTTT.